This TCR beta chain was sequenced in a study of identical twins. The sample holds many counts of this clonotype. Looked up from germline, CDR1 is SGHRS and CDR2 is YFSETQ. The V and J ends lost 0 bases and 7 bases respectively, with 10 bases between them. CDR3 length: 14 amino acids. TCRdb itself ran the 5' RACE reads through MiXCR, one entry per CDR3 protein. The data hold 250,000 or so distinct CDR3 sequences, with approximately 7.3% observed a single time. These data are also associated with another study on yellow fever vaccine responses in identical twins.

The sample comprised CD8+ T cells sorted from blood. The TCR sequence derives from a woman between 18 and 29 years old in good health. The chain carries TRBV5-1 and TRBJ2-2; weak D call: TRBD2 (6 bases). CDR3 protein: CASSLEEGSGELFF. CDR3 in DNA: TGCGCCAGCAGCTTGGAGGAGGGCAGCGGGGAGCTGTTTTTT.